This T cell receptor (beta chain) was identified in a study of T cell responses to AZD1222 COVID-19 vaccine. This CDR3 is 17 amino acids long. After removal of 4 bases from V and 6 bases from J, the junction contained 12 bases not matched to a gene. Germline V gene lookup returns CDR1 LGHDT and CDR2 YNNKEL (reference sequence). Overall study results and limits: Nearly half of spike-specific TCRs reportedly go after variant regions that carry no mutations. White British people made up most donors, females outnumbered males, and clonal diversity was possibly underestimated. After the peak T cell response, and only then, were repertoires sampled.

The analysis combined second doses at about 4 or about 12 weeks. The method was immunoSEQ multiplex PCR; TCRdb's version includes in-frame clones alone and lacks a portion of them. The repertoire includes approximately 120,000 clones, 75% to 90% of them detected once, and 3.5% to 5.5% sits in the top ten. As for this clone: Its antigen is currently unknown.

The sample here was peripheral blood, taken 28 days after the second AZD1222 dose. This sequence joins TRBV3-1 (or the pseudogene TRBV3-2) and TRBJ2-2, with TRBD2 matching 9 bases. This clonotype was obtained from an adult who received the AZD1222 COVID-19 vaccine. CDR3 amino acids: CASSPMGLAASAGELFF. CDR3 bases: TGTGCCAGCAGCCCAATGGGACTAGCAGCTTCGGCCGGGGAGCTGTTTTTT.